The source of this T cell receptor (beta chain) is a study of CD8 T cells in Susac syndrome (dated by TCRdb to between 2018 and 2021). Concerning the study at large: Of the Susac syndrome patients who were sequenced, six had clinically active disease and fewer than ten were in clinical remission. At blood withdrawal, Susac syndrome patients were either therapy-naive, taking corticosteroids (in some cases with IVIg as well), or taking IVIg alone. Repertoire sequencing was used to test whether CD8+ T cell activation and differentiation in Susac syndrome was antigen driven.

About this clonotype: Its antigen remains unidentified. Base quality data are lacking; no much larger clone is found one base away.

RNA was extracted using the RNeasy kit, and roughly 0.5 to 1 microgram was reverse transcribed with random hexamers. The immunoSEQ multiplex PCR assay, covering 54 Vbeta and 13 Jbeta segments, was used to amplify TCR beta CDR3 regions. PCR amplification bias was corrected using a synthetic template baseline for primer optimization and computational correction. As for how the authors treated the data: Reads were annotated to V, D and J genes per IMGT and analyzed with immunoSEQ Analyzer, keeping only productive sequences. Clonality was computed as one minus Shannon entropy normalized by log2 of the number of productive unique sequences. Public and private clones were assessed among the 100 most prevalent clones of each patient and control. Clones were defined as Susac-specific when absent from the healthy and MS cohorts, from approximately 1,100 published viral clones and from other ImmuneACCESS disease sequences. TCRdb cleaned the public reads at Q25 with fastp, built clones with MiXCR and kept in-frame beta chains. Under each unique CDR3 protein, matching rows form one entry showing the most common genes and DNA. The V and J calls were not made by the authors but by TCRdb's processing. Here the sample has roughly 140,000 distinct CDR3 sequences; 85% to 95% occur a single time. The ten biggest clones cover roughly 0.16% of the sample.

High-throughput TCR beta sequencing profiled peripheral blood CD8+ and CD4+ T cells from healthy donors, Susac syndrome patients and multiple sclerosis patients. The Susac syndrome patients fulfilled recently defined diagnostic criteria for either definite or probable disease. Bulk CD8+ and CD4+ T cells were purified by magnetic negative isolation, while CD8+ TEMRA cells were enriched using FACS. Blood was collected in EDTA tubes and processed within 24 hours, with PBMCs isolated through density gradient centrifugation. PBMCs intended for TCR sequencing were cryopreserved in liquid nitrogen and thawed later in a water bath at 37 degrees C. Purity of sorted or isolated CD4+, CD8+ and CD8+ TEMRA cells was at least 90%. Results the study describes overall, beyond this receptor: In the CD4+ T cell repertoire of Susac syndrome patients, clonal expansion was not detected. The number of individuals in the TCR sequencing and HLA analysis was recognized as being relatively small.

The CDR3 covers 15 residues, taking in both the cysteine and the phenylalanine. The DNA shown is the 45-base CDR3, in frame from base 1. CDR1 and CDR2, per the germline V gene (reference sequence), are DFQATT and SNEGSKA. A distance of 20 bases separates the germline ends of V and J, which lose 4 bases and 5 bases respectively. The TCR originated in a human donor with Susac syndrome. The chain is made from TRBV20-1 and TRBJ2-5; TRBD2 is perhaps the D gene, given 6 matching bases. The specimen sequenced was CD4+ T cells from PBMCs. Here is the DNA: TGCAGTGCTACGGGCGACCTGGGGAGGAGGGAGACCCAGTACTTC. This encodes CSATGDLGRRETQYF.